What follows describes a single T cell receptor (beta chain). No antigen is known for it. Sorted-subset replicate PCR reactions contained roughly 200 ng DNA, corresponding to some 29,000 T cell genomes. Method: immunoSEQ multiplex PCR; TCRdb's copy keeps in-frame clones and lacks some. The data show about 2.4 million clones, over 85% seen once. The data originate from a study of shared clonotypes between healthy human individuals. Overall study results and limits: Clonotypes which were not shared had lower generation probabilities than clonotypes that all four donors shared.

Germline V gene data show CDR1 as SGHAT and CDR2 as FQNNGV. The CDR3 is made up of 16 amino acids. Losses at the gene ends were 4 bases for V and 4 bases for J; bases not matched to a gene: 10. This clonotype was sampled from a man between 18 and 35 years old in good health. Some clones in this sample may be carry-over from other donors' samples. The chain recombines TRBV11-2 with TRBJ2-3, with 8 bases aligning to TRBD2. The sample consisted of naive CD4+ T cells from PBMCs. As for subset: CD45RA+ positively selected. CDR3 sequence: CASSSGAGRASDTQYF. CDR3 bases: TGTGCCAGCAGCTCCGGGGCCGGGAGGGCATCAGATACGCAGTATTTT.